A single count supports the clone carrying this T cell receptor beta chain. What it binds is not known. The sample comes from a study of cytomegalovirus exposure and HLA in healthy donors. Study background: From donors who were HLA-typed, an early data release held about 89 million unique TCRs. The Caucasian-associated ancestry cluster contained 81% of the roughly 370 genotyped donors. The study's findings and limits: Reported findings show TCR beta sequences accurately forecast HLA-A and HLA-B alleles in most subjects. For cytomegalovirus status, the classifier reportedly gave diagnoses with high specificity and sensitivity.

V dropped 0 bases and J dropped 8; count of bases not matched to a gene: 5. The CDR3 consists of 15 residues. Germline-derived CDR1 and CDR2 are MNHEY and SVGAGI. PCR employed 60 Vbeta and 13 Jbeta primers. TCRdb keeps only in-frame clones here, not all; method: immunoSEQ multiplex PCR. This sample has about 190,000 clones, with 87% found just once. The sequence was collected from a man aged 25-40 years in good health and CMV-seronegative. Sequenced material: PBMCs. The chain has TRBV6-5 and TRBJ1-2, with 11 bases that match TRBD1. The CDR3 DNA is TGTGCCAGCAGTTACTCGGGACAGGGGGTAGGAGGCTACACCTTC. Amino acid sequence: CASSYSGQGVGGYTF.